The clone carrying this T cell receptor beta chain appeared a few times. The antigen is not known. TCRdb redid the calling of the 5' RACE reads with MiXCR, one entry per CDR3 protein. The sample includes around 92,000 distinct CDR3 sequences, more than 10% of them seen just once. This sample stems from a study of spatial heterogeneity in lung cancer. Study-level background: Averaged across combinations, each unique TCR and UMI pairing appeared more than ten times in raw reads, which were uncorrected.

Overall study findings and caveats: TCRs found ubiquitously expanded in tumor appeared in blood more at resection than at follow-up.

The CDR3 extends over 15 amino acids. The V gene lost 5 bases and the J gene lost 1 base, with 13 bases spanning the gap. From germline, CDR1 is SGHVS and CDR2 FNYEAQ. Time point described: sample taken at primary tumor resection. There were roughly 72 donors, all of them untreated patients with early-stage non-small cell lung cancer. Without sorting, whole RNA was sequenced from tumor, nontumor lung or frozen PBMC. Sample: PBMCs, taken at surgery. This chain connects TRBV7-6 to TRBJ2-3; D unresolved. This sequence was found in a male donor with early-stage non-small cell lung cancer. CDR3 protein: CASSPSSWGTDTQYF. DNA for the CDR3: TGTGCCAGCAGCCCGAGTTCCTGGGGCACAGATACGCAGTATTTT.